This T cell receptor (beta chain) was captured in a study of shared clonotypes between healthy human individuals. The CDR3 has 15 amino acids. Germline V gene lookup returns CDR1 GTSNPN and CDR2 SVGIG (reference sequence). V lost 3 bases and J lost 3; bases outside the gene matches: 8. Generated by immunoSEQ multiplex PCR, the TCRdb table keeps only in-frame clones and is missing some. The table shows over a million clones, with roughly 96% occurring only once. The material sequenced was naive CD4+ T cells sorted from blood. Noted subset: CD45RA+ positively selected. This chain links TRBV30 with TRBJ1-5, with TRBD1 identical over 7 bases. The receptor was derived from a man younger than 40 in good health. The CDR3 reads CAWRDPGQNNQPQHF. CDR3 DNA sequence: TGTGCCTGGAGGGACCCGGGACAGAACAATCAGCCCCAGCATTTT. The full variable domain, its missing parts supplied by reference TRBV30 and TRBJ1-5, is SQTIHQWPATLVQPVGSPLSLECTVEGTSNPNLYWYRQAAGRGLQLLFYSVGIGQISSEVPQNLSASRPQDRQFILSSKKLLLSDSGFYLCAWRDPGQNNQPQHFGDGTRLSIL.